The present T cell receptor (beta chain) was sequenced within a study of early T cells in non-severe SARS-CoV-2 infection. Study background: With bulk RNA from unsorted whole blood as input, sequencing yielded unpaired chains.

TCRdb analysed the 5' RACE reads with MiXCR anew, one entry per CDR3 protein. The table shows 80,000 to 95,000 distinct CDR3 sequences, with around 15% occurring only once. This clonotype was seen more than once but under ten times. Sequencing was performed on whole blood. The clonotype was recovered from an adult who was a healthcare worker with PCR-confirmed SARS-CoV-2 infection or an uninfected control (not recorded which).

CDR3 sequence: CASSRQQETQYF. CDR3 DNA sequence: TGTGCCAGCAGCAGACAGCAAGAGACCCAGTACTTC. The rearrangement joins TRBV28 to TRBJ2-5; a weak D match, TRBD1 (5 bases). Germline CDR1 is MDHEN and CDR2 is SYDVKM. V lost 6 bases to trimming and J lost 2 bases, with 7 bases between them. The CDR3 is 12 residues long.